This paragraph covers one TCR beta chain sequence. This sample stems from a study of OX40 agonist ivuxolimab in advanced cancers. The wider study: Subjects had a mean age of about 65 years, with a range of 23 to 79; around 83% were male.

Some clones are missing from TCRdb's copy, which holds only in-frame ones; the method was immunoSEQ multiplex PCR. This table holds about 24,000 clones, approximately 78% found once. The CDR3 loop spans 13 amino acids. The V gene's germline CDR1 is ENHRY and CDR2 SYGVKD. The germline V and J ends were trimmed by 6 bases and 4 bases, with 12 bases remaining between them. The starting material was CD4+ or CD8+ T cells sorted from blood, obtained in a trial of the OX40 agonist ivuxolimab. The receptor's source is an adult with an advanced solid tumor such as melanoma, head and neck, liver or kidney cancer. The chain combines TRBV10-3 with TRBJ1-2, with D perhaps matching TRBD1 (6 bases). The CDR3, as DNA: TGTGCCATCAGCCCACAGGGTCCCTATGGCTACACCTTC. Translation gives CAISPQGPYGYTF.